This T cell receptor beta chain was documented in a study of blood T cell repertoires in COVID-19. Study at large: The United States, Italy and Spain supplied acute and convalescent COVID-19 samples. The cDNA or gDNA used as material had been derived from T cells, B-cell-depleted T cells, or PBMCs.

V was clipped by 1 base and J by 4 bases; unmatched bases: 1. Looked up from germline, CDR1 is KGHSH and CDR2 is LQKENI. The CDR3 runs 15 residues. Sequencing used immunoSEQ multiplex PCR; TCRdb keeps in-frame clones, though not all of them. The data show about 180,000 clones, 80% to 90% seen once. This TCR derives from a human donor with active or convalescent COVID-19. The donor label of this sample is uncertain. The rearrangement uses TRBV18 and TRBJ1-4; 9 bases line up with TRBD1. Material for sequencing was peripheral blood. The CDR3 protein is CASSPRQGDNEKLFF. The CDR3 DNA sequence: TGTGCCAGCTCACCACGACAGGGGGATAATGAAAAACTGTTTTTT.